The present T cell receptor (beta chain) was sequenced within a study of monozygotic twins with inflammatory bowel disease. Points from the study as a whole: Healthy twins showed more clonotype sharing with others than IBD patients, especially patients with disease activity.

Per donor, under 3 ml of blood was collected and frozen. The CDR3 sequence is 16 residues long. CDR1 and CDR2 (germline): LGHNA, YNFKEQ. From its re-call of the 5' RACE reads, TCRdb lists each CDR3 protein once, without DNA. The table lists a few hundred thousand distinct CDR3 sequences. In the case of this clonotype: The antigen is undetermined.

Sequencing input: blood. The sequence was obtained from a human donor with ulcerative colitis or Crohn's disease, or a healthy co-twin of an affected twin (not recorded which). The chain has TRBV4-2 and TRBJ2-1; the TCRdb D gene call, TRBD1, has no DNA to confirm it. The CDR3 region is CASSQDGAREDNEQFF.